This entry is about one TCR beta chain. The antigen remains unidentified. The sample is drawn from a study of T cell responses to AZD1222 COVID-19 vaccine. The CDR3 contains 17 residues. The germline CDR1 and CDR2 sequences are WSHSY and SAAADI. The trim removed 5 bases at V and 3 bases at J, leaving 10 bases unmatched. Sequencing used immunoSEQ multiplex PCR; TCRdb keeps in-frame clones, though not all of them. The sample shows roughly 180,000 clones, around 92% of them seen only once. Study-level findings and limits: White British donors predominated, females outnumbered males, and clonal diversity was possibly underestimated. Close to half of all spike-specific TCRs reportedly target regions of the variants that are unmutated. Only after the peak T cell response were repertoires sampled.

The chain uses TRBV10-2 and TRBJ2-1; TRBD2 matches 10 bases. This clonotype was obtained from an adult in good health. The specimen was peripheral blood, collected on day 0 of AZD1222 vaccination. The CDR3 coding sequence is TGCGCCAGCAGTTTGACCAGCGGGAGGGCCTTCTACAATGAGCAGTTCTTC. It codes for CASSLTSGRAFYNEQFF.